The clone carrying this TCR beta chain was seen many times. Its antigen is not identified. This record belongs to a study of T cell repertoires in cytomegalovirus infection. Whole-study context: Indicated by public TCR beta signatures were CMV infection and matching HLA type.

TCRdb re-called the reads through MiXCR, storing one row per CDR3 protein. In the table there are 700,000 to 850,000 distinct CDR3 sequences, about 31% of which are singletons. The germline CDR1 and CDR2 sequences are LGHNA and YSLEER. V shed 4 bases and J 0 bases; nucleotides not matched to a gene: 12. CDR3 length: 19 residues. This material consisted of cultured CD8+ T cells from PBMCs, taken from culture after CMV antigen stimulation. The chain links TRBV4-3 to TRBJ2-6, with 7 nucleotides matching TRBD1. This clonotype was sampled from a human donor in good health (CMV status not recorded). Some clones in this sample may be carry-over from other donors' samples. CDR3 DNA sequence: TGCGCCAGCAGCCCTCTCGCCGGGACAGTTAGCTCTGGGGCCAACGTCCTGACTTTC. Translation: CASSPLAGTVSSGANVLTF.